Presented here are 5 T cell receptor beta chains from one specimen sequenced in a study of blood T cell repertoires in COVID-19. The table came from immunoSEQ multiplex PCR; TCRdb's copy has only in-frame clones and leaves some out. The table has about 200,000 clones, 88% seen once. Sequenced: peripheral blood. Every receptor here comes from a man between 18 and 35 years old with active or convalescent COVID-19.

This chain joins TRBV7-6 and TRBJ2-2, with 8 nucleotides matching TRBD1. This CDR3 has 18 residues. Germline V gene data show CDR1 as SGHVS and CDR2 as FNYEAQ. V trimming: 5 bases; J trimming: 1 base; junction bases outside the gene matches: 12. CDR3 amino acids: CASSARRTGTGNTGELFF. The DNA for the CDR3 is TGTGCCAGCAGCGCCCGCCGGACCGGGACAGGGAACACCGGGGAGCTGTTTTTT.

The genes are TRBV21-1 and TRBJ2-7; the D call of TRBD1 is as the table states it, not checked on the DNA. TRBV21-1 is labeled a pseudogene. The CDR3 sequence is 15 residues long. Written as DNA, the CDR3 is TGTGCCAGCAGCCTCTCTGGGGCAGGAACCTACGAGCAGTACTTC. It specifies CASSLSGAGTYEQYF.

V gene TRBV19 combines with J gene TRBJ1-5; TRBD1 agrees at 7 bases. Unmatched junction bases numbered 10, after V lost 1 base and J lost 7 bases. The CDR3 covers 16 residues. CDR1 is LNHDA, CDR2 SQIVND, per germline (reference sequence). DNA of the CDR3: TGTGCCAGTAGTATAGCCGCGACAGGGTCGGGACAGCCCCAGCATTTT. It translates to CASSIAATGSGQPQHF.

In its sample, this clone was seen a few times. The chain joins TRBV7-8 to TRBJ2-1, with TRBD2 matching 7 bases. V was pared by 4 bases and J by 0 bases, with 9 bases of the junction left unmatched. The CDR3 loop spans 17 amino acids. CDR1 and CDR2 from the germline V gene are SGHVS and FQNEAQ. DNA for the CDR3: TGTGCCAGCAGCTCGCTAATAGCGGGTAGCTCCTACAATGAGCAGTTCTTC. Its protein is CASSSLIAGSSYNEQFF.

The chain couples TRBV11-2 to TRBJ1-3, with 9 bases lining up with TRBD1. CDR1 SGHAT and CDR2 FQNNGV come from the germline V gene. Unmatched junction bases numbered 9, after V lost 5 bases and J lost 7 bases. The CDR3 covers 15 residues. CDR3 loop: CASSPGQGGSNTIYF. The CDR3 DNA follows: TGTGCCAGCAGCCCGGGACAGGGTGGGAGTAACACCATATATTTT.